The 28 T cell receptor beta chains listed next were all sequenced from one sample in a study of blood T cell repertoires in COVID-19. The protocol was immunoSEQ multiplex PCR, while the TCRdb copy is restricted to in-frame clones and leaves out a portion. The table records 200,000 to 250,000 clones, about 86% of them present only once. Sequenced: PBMCs or T cells enriched from blood (not recorded which). Receptor source: a woman aged 30 to 39 who had been exposed to COVID-19.

The chain joins TRBV10-3 to TRBJ2-1, with TRBD1 matching 9 bases. V lost 3 bases to trimming and J lost 8 bases; unmatched junction nucleotides: 5. Germline V lookup: CDR1 ENHRY, CDR2 SYGVKD. The CDR3 contains 14 residues. The CDR3 DNA follows: TGTGCCATCAGTGAAAGGGACAGGGCGTATGAGCAGTTCTTC. This encodes CAISERDRAYEQFF.

The sample holds a few counts of this clone. This chain uses TRBV19 with TRBJ1-5; 8 bases agree with TRBD1. The CDR3 is made up of 15 amino acids. Trimming cost V 4 bases and J 5 bases; bases outside gene matches: 7. Germline lookup yields CDR1 LNHDA and CDR2 SQIVND (reference sequence). The DNA of the CDR3 is TGTGCCAGTAGTACAAGGGTGGACAGGGATCAGCCCCAGCATTTT. This encodes CASSTRVDRDQPQHF. Using reference TRBV19 and TRBJ1-5 for the parts outside the CDR3, the full variable domain is DGGITQSPKYLFRKEGQNVTLSCEQNLNHDAMYWYRQDPGQGLRLIYYSQIVNDFQKGDIAEGYSVSREKKESFPLTVTSAQKNPTAFYLCASSTRVDRDQPQHFGDGTRLSIL.

This clone was seen a single time. The genes are TRBV6-2 or TRBV6-3 and TRBJ2-5; 7 positions match TRBD1. CDR3 length equals 13 residues. V trimming: 5 bases; J trimming: 2 bases; junction bases outside the gene matches: 2. The germline CDR1 and CDR2 sequences are MNHEY and SVGEGT. The CDR3 spells CASSRGQQETQYF. The CDR3, as DNA: TGTGCCAGCAGTCGGGGACAGCAAGAGACCCAGTACTTC.

The J gene is TRBJ1-5, the V gene TRBV3-1 (or the pseudogene TRBV3-2); TRBD1 matches 8 bases. CDR3 size: 16 residues. Germline V gene lookup returns CDR1 LGHDT and CDR2 YNNKEL (reference sequence). V shed 0 bases and J 6 bases; nucleotides not matched to a gene: 7. CDR3 nucleotides: TGTGCCAGCAGCCAAGATGGCAGGGGGCGTGGTCAGCCCCAGCATTTT. This sequence encodes CASSQDGRGRGQPQHF.

The gene calls are TRBV15 and TRBJ1-2, with D perhaps matching TRBD1 (6 bases). Deletions cut 5 bases from V and 6 bases from J, with 13 bases between. The CDR3 runs to 13 residues. Germline V gene lookup returns CDR1 LNHNV and CDR2 YYDKDF (reference sequence). CDR3 in amino acids: CATSGQGLDGYTF. The CDR3 DNA follows: TGTGCCACCAGCGGTCAGGGGTTGGATGGCTACACCTTC. Full variable domain (remainder filled in from reference TRBV15 and TRBJ1-2): DAMVIQNPRYQVTQFGKPVTLSCSQTLNHNVMYWYQQKSSQAPKLLFHYYDKDFNNEADTPDNFQSRRPNTSFCFLDIRSPGLGDTAMYLCATSGQGLDGYTFGSGTRLTVV.

In this sample, this clone turned up a few times. The chain employs TRBV11-2 and TRBJ2-7; 13 nucleotides line up with TRBD2. Germline V lookup: CDR1 SGHAT, CDR2 FQNNGV. Trimming took 5 bases from V and 4 from J; bases not matched to a gene: 8. CDR3 length equals 16 residues. For the CDR3, the DNA is TGTGCCAGCAGCGAGTGGACTAGCGGGGGATTATACGAGCAGTACTTC. Translation: CASSEWTSGGLYEQYF.

The CDR3 DNA sequence: TGTGCCAGTAGTATACTCAGGGGGAACACTGAAGCTTTCTTT. It is translated as CASSILRGNTEAFF. The genes are TRBV19 and TRBJ1-1; TRBD1 might be the D (6 bases). Germline CDR1 reads LNHDA; CDR2 reads SQIVND (reference sequence). V lost 2 bases, J lost 1 base, and 8 bases lay in between. The CDR3 is made up of 14 amino acids. Drawing the rest from reference TRBV19 and TRBJ1-1, the complete variable domain is DGGITQSPKYLFRKEGQNVTLSCEQNLNHDAMYWYRQDPGQGLRLIYYSQIVNDFQKGDIAEGYSVSREKKESFPLTVTSAQKNPTAFYLCASSILRGNTEAFFGQGTRLTVV.

The J gene is TRBJ1-4, the V gene TRBV30, with 7 bases lining up with TRBD1. The CDR3 contains 13 residues. CDR1 GTSNPN and CDR2 SVGIG come from the germline V gene (reference sequence). After removal of 3 bases from V and 6 bases from J, the junction contained 4 bases not matched to a gene. CDR3 DNA: TGTGCCTGGAGAAGGCAGGGGGATGAAAAACTGTTTTTT. Encoded protein: CAWRRQGDEKLFF.

The chain recombines TRBV6-6 with TRBJ1-6, with 8 bases fitting TRBD1. Trimming at V came to 7 bases and at J to 9 bases, leaving 11 bases not matched to a gene. CDR1 is MNHNY, CDR2 SVGAGI, per germline (reference sequence). This CDR3 spans 15 amino acids. DNA for the CDR3: TGTGCCAGCATGCTAGACAGGGGTTTAGGTTCACCCCTCCACTTT. Amino acids: CASMLDRGLGSPLHF.

V is TRBV12-2 and J is TRBJ2-4; the table's D gene call, TRBD1, was not cross checked with the DNA. TRBV12-2 is shown as a pseudogene. CDR3 length equals 17 residues. The CDR3 DNA follows: TGTGCAAGTCGCCGCAGGCTCCGACCCTACTCGAAAAACATTCAGTACTTC. It translates to CASRRRLRPYSKNIQYF.

The rearrangement joins TRBV19 to TRBJ1-2; D might be TRBD1 (5 bases). The V and J ends lost 6 bases and 1 base respectively, with 12 bases between them. The CDR3 is 14 amino acids. CDR1 is LNHDA and CDR2 is SQIVND in the germline V gene (reference sequence). The DNA of the CDR3 is TGTGCCAGTAGAGGGGCAGATAGTAACTATGGCTACACCTTC. Translated: CASRGADSNYGYTF. The full variable domain, in which reference TRBV19 and TRBJ1-2 provide the parts outside the CDR3, is DGGITQSPKYLFRKEGQNVTLSCEQNLNHDAMYWYRQDPGQGLRLIYYSQIVNDFQKGDIAEGYSVSREKKESFPLTVTSAQKNPTAFYLCASRGADSNYGYTFGSGTRLTVV.

This chain links TRBV19 with TRBJ2-1; D is perhaps TRBD2 (6 bases). V lost 5 bases to trimming and J lost 3 bases, with 11 bases between them. This CDR3 contains 14 residues. In germline, CDR1 is LNHDA, CDR2 SQIVND (reference sequence). The chain's CDR3 is CASSSGLGYNEQFF. Here the CDR3 DNA reads TGTGCCAGTAGTTCGGGACTGGGCTACAATGAGCAGTTCTTC.

This clone is classed as medium-sized. The chain joins TRBV7-9 to TRBJ1-1; tentatively, D is TRBD1 (6 bases). Germline V gene data show CDR1 as SEHNR and CDR2 as FQNEAQ (reference sequence). The length of the CDR3 is 16 residues. The germline V and J ends were trimmed by 3 bases and 0 bases, with 14 bases remaining between them. The chain's CDR3 is CASSFAPGHVNTEAFF. CDR3 DNA sequence: TGTGCCAGCAGCTTTGCGCCGGGACACGTGAACACTGAAGCTTTCTTT.

The chain joins TRBV11-2 to TRBJ2-7, with 7 positions matching TRBD1. V dropped 1 base and J dropped 3; count of bases not matched to a gene: 15. Germline values: CDR1 SGHAT, CDR2 FQNNGV. The CDR3 covers 18 residues. The CDR3 DNA reads TGTGCCAGCAGCTTAGGGGGCCCCAGGGAAGGGGGCCTCTACGAGCAGTACTTC. Amino acids: CASSLGGPREGGLYEQYF.

The chain couples TRBV18 to TRBJ2-3; 10 bases line up with TRBD2. Germline assignment: CDR1 KGHSH and CDR2 LQKENI. CDR3 length: 16 residues. The J segment lost 1 base and the V segment lost 5 bases, leaving 6 bases of the junction unmatched. Here the CDR3 reads CASSDFSGGGTDTQYF. The CDR3 nucleotides read TGTGCCAGCTCAGACTTCAGCGGGGGGGGCACAGATACGCAGTATTTT.

The DNA for the CDR3 is TGCGCCAGCAGCTTGGGGGGACAGCCTGCAACTAATGAAAAACTGTTTTTT. Protein sequence: CASSLGGQPATNEKLFF. The chain has TRBV5-1 and TRBJ1-4, with 7 bases matching TRBD1. This CDR3 region has 17 residues. V lost 0 bases to trimming and J lost 0 bases; unmatched junction nucleotides: 5. Germline-derived CDR1 and CDR2 are SGHRS and YFSETQ.

This clone was found once. The chain has TRBV5-1 and TRBJ2-3, with 7 bases fitting TRBD1. Germline V gene lookup returns CDR1 SGHRS and CDR2 YFSETQ. The CDR3 has 15 amino acids. Germline trimming cut 3 bases from V and 6 bases from J; bases unmatched to any gene: 10. The CDR3 sequence: CASSSADRVRDTQYF. CDR3 nucleotides: TGCGCCAGCAGCTCCGCCGACAGGGTCAGGGATACGCAGTATTTT.

This sequence joins TRBV5-5 and TRBJ1-1; D unresolved. The CDR3 sequence is 13 residues long. Trimming took 0 bases from V and 3 from J, leaving 6 bases between them. Germline values: CDR1 SGHKS, CDR2 YYEKEE (reference sequence). The CDR3 region has the DNA TGTGCCAGCAGCTTGGTGTCGTACACTGAAGCTTTCTTT. Residues: CASSLVSYTEAFF.

The DNA of the CDR3 is TGTGCCAGCAGCTTAGCGGGGCGTGCCGAGCAGTACTTC. Translated: CASSLAGRAEQYF. The J gene is TRBJ2-7, the V gene TRBV7-8, with a weak D call TRBD1 (5 bases). In germline, CDR1 is SGHVS, CDR2 FQNEAQ. Trimming shortened V by 0 bases and J by 6 bases, and 9 bases separated the two germline ends. The CDR3 contains 13 residues.

A few counts support this clone. V is TRBV6-1 and J is TRBJ1-5; D unclear. The CDR3 has 16 amino acids. CDR1 is MNHNS and CDR2 is SASEGT in the germline V gene. V was trimmed by 1 base and J by 7 bases, leaving 17 bases between them. The CDR3 protein is CASSEVRGKGYQPQHF. As DNA, the CDR3 is TGTGCCAGCAGTGAAGTTCGAGGGAAAGGATACCAGCCCCAGCATTTT.

This clone was found once. The chain carries TRBV6-5 and TRBJ2-1; TRBD1 matches at 10 bases. This CDR3 contains 14 residues. V gave up 5 bases and J gave up 9 bases; unmatched junction bases: 7. Looked up from germline, CDR1 is MNHEY and CDR2 is SVGAGI. The CDR3 loop reads CASSRQGALSEQFF. CDR3 in DNA: TGTGCCAGCAGTAGACAGGGGGCGCTGAGTGAGCAGTTCTTC.

Remarks on this clone: Other DNA sequences within the sample encode an identical CDR3. CDR3 sequence (DNA): TGTGCCAGCAGCTTCGGACAGGGCCAAGCTTTCTTT. Its translation is CASSFGQGQAFF. The chain uses TRBV11-2 and TRBJ1-1; 8 bases are shared with TRBD1. Germline CDR1 is SGHAT and CDR2 is FQNNGV. The length of the CDR3 is 12 residues. With V trimmed by 3 bases and J by 9 bases, 3 bases remained unmatched.

The gene calls are TRBV6-5 and TRBJ1-4, with a tentative D call TRBD1 (5 bases). The CDR3 length is 15 residues. Germline V CDR1 and CDR2: MNHEY, SVGAGI. Trimming pared 4 bases from V and 7 bases from J, leaving 16 bases between. The CDR3 sequence is CASSSSSGLSEKLFF. CDR3 in DNA: TGTGCCAGCAGTTCGTCCTCAGGGCTTTCTGAAAAACTGTTTTTT.

This clone was seen just once. V is TRBV24-1 and J is TRBJ1-1, with D tentatively TRBD1 (5 bases). This CDR3 comprises 13 residues. Looked up from germline, CDR1 is KGHDR and CDR2 is SFDVKD. Trimming cost V 0 bases and J 6 bases, with 7 bases left between them. The CDR3 region has the DNA TGTGCCACCAGTGATTTGACAGGTGCTGAAGCTTTCTTT. This translates into CATSDLTGAEAFF.

V is TRBV4-1 and J is TRBJ2-1, with TRBD2 matching over 11 bases. V shed 3 bases, J shed 2 bases, and the junction held 0 bases outside the gene matches. The CDR3 is made up of 15 amino acids. CDR1 is MGHRA and CDR2 is YSYEKL in the germline V gene. CDR3 bases: TGCGCCAGCAGCCAGACTAGCGGGACCTACAATGAGCAGTTCTTC. As protein: CASSQTSGTYNEQFF.

This chain uses TRBV11-2 with TRBJ2-7; 10 bases align to TRBD2. There are 15 residues in the CDR3. The V and J ends lost 5 bases and 4 bases, in that order; junction bases with no gene match: 8. The germline CDR1 and CDR2 sequences are SGHAT and FQNNGV. CDR3 DNA: TGTGCCAGCAGCGTACTAAGCGGGGGGGCATACGAGCAGTACTTC. This sequence encodes CASSVLSGGAYEQYF.

The chain has TRBV6-5 and TRBJ1-5; 7 bases align to TRBD1. The germline V gene has CDR1 MNHEY and CDR2 SVGAGI. The length of the CDR3 is 12 residues. The V segment lost 8 bases and the J segment 4 bases; nucleotides outside the gene matches: 2. The CDR3: CASGGQNQPQHF. The CDR3 coding sequence is TGTGCCAGCGGGGGACAGAATCAGCCCCAGCATTTT.

The rearrangement links TRBV9 to TRBJ1-3; the D gene is possibly TRBD1 (6 bases). With 7 bases removed from V and 0 bases from J, the gap between germline ends came to 14 bases. The germline V gene has CDR1 SGDLS and CDR2 YYNGEE. The CDR3 sequence is 15 residues long. CDR3 nucleotide sequence: TGTGCCAGCGGCAGGGACACCTACTCTGGAAACACCATATATTTT. It codes for CASGRDTYSGNTIYF.